Each of the 32 T cell receptor beta chains below was sequenced from the same sample in a study of cytomegalovirus exposure and HLA in healthy donors. PCR primers comprised 60 Vbeta and 13 Jbeta primers. Profiling relied on immunoSEQ multiplex PCR, and the TCRdb table lists in-frame clones only, not all of them. This sample has approximately 140,000 clones, with 80% found just once. Sequencing was carried out using PBMCs. The source of these receptors is a young man in good health and CMV-seronegative.

The genes are TRBV29-1 and TRBJ2-6; D unclear. This CDR3 contains 12 residues. From germline, CDR1 is SQVTM and CDR2 ANQGSEA. Trimming removed 7 bases from V and 2 bases from J, with 6 bases in between. CDR3 DNA: TGCAGCGCCAGAACTGGGGCCAACGTCCTGACTTTC. It is translated as CSARTGANVLTF.

V and J are TRBV6-1 and TRBJ1-5; D is undetermined. The CDR3 loop spans 15 amino acids. Germline lookup yields CDR1 MNHNS and CDR2 SASEGT. With 0 bases removed from V and 1 base from J, the gap between germline ends came to 7 bases. CDR3 nucleotides: TGTGCCAGCAGTGAAGCTGACACCAGCAATCAGCCCCAGCATTTT. Translated: CASSEADTSNQPQHF.

The chain has TRBV18 and TRBJ1-4; 9 nucleotides agree with TRBD1. Germline V gene lookup returns CDR1 KGHSH and CDR2 LQKENI. V lost 5 bases and J lost 8; bases outside the gene matches: 9. The CDR3 extends over 15 amino acids. CDR3 region: CASSTIGTGQEKLFF. The CDR3 nucleotides are TGTGCCAGCTCAACCATCGGGACAGGGCAAGAAAAACTGTTTTTT.

V and J are TRBV7-8 and TRBJ1-3, with TRBD1 matching 8 bases. The CDR3 spans 16 residues. Trimming removed 1 base from V and 0 bases from J; junction bases left unmatched: 2. Germline loops: CDR1 SGHVS, CDR2 FQNEAQ. The CDR3 sequence: CASSLVQGASGNTIYF. The CDR3 DNA follows: TGTGCCAGCAGCTTAGTTCAGGGGGCCTCTGGAAACACCATATATTTT.

This sequence joins TRBV5-1 and TRBJ2-3, with D perhaps matching TRBD2 (5 bases). Germline V gene lookup returns CDR1 SGHRS and CDR2 YFSETQ. The ends were cut back, 4 bases at V and 0 bases at J, with 12 bases in the middle. The CDR3 length is 15 residues. The CDR3 protein is CASSPEGGSTDTQYF. The DNA of the CDR3 is TGCGCCAGCAGCCCCGAGGGCGGTAGCACAGATACGCAGTATTTT.

The V and J genes are TRBV10-3 and TRBJ2-7; TRBD1 matches 7 bases. Germline CDR1 is ENHRY and CDR2 is SYGVKD. Losses at the gene ends were 2 bases for V and 3 bases for J; bases not matched to a gene: 7. The CDR3 length is 15 residues. In DNA form, the CDR3 reads TGTGCCATCAGTGAGGAGACAGGGTATTACTACGAGCAGTACTTC. Its translation: CAISEETGYYYEQYF.

This clone came up a few times. One end of the junction varies from germline; a read error may be responsible. This chain connects TRBV5-1 to TRBJ2-5; 9 bases align to TRBD2. Germline V CDR1 and CDR2: SGHRS, YFSETQ. This CDR3 region has 17 residues. CDR3 region: CASSLGGLATHQETQYF. The CDR3 DNA is TGCGCCAGCAGTTTGGGAGGACTAGCGACCCACCAAGAGACCCAGTACTTC.

This chain joins TRBV5-1 and TRBJ2-5, with TRBD1 matching over 7 bases. Germline CDR1 is SGHRS and CDR2 is YFSETQ. With 4 bases clipped from V and 3 bases from J, the junction kept 6 bases outside the gene matches. The CDR3 consists of 14 residues. For the CDR3, the DNA is TGCGCCAGCAGCCGGGACAGCCCGAAAGAGACCCAGTACTTC. Protein product: CASSRDSPKETQYF. The full variable domain, its missing parts supplied by reference TRBV5-1 and TRBJ2-5, is KAGVTQTPRYLIKTRGQQVTLSCSPISGHRSVSWYQQTPGQGLQFLFEYFSETQRNKGNFPGRFSGRQFSNSRSEMNVSTLELGDSALYLCASSRDSPKETQYFGPGTRLLVL.

The CDR3 here is CASSLEQTNEQFF. The CDR3 DNA reads as TGTGCCAGCAGCTTGGAACAGACCAATGAGCAGTTCTTC. This chain links TRBV5-6 with TRBJ2-1; no clear D. The germline V gene encodes CDR1 SGHDT and CDR2 YYEEEE. CDR3 length: 13 residues. With 0 bases removed from V and 6 bases from J, the gap between germline ends came to 7 bases.

The chain is built from TRBV5-1 and TRBJ2-3; weak D call: TRBD2 (5 bases). CDR1 and CDR2 from the germline V gene are SGHRS and YFSETQ. CDR3 length equals 16 residues. V lost 0 bases to trimming and J lost 2 bases, with 13 bases between them. The CDR3 loop is CASSLGRVPYTDTQYF. The CDR3 DNA follows: TGCGCCAGCAGCTTGGGGCGGGTCCCCTACACAGATACGCAGTATTTT. Full variable domain (rest looked up from reference TRBV5-1 and TRBJ2-3): KAGVTQTPRYLIKTRGQQVTLSCSPISGHRSVSWYQQTPGQGLQFLFEYFSETQRNKGNFPGRFSGRQFSNSRSEMNVSTLELGDSALYLCASSLGRVPYTDTQYFGPGTRLTVL.

This clone appeared once. This sequence joins TRBV27 and TRBJ2-1, with TRBD2 matching over 9 bases. Germline CDR1 MNHEY, CDR2 SMNVEV (reference sequence). This CDR3 contains 18 residues. With 5 bases clipped from V and 2 bases from J, the junction kept 13 bases outside the gene matches. In nucleotides, the CDR3 is TGTGCCAGCAGTACCCAGTTTAGCGGGAGTAGGACCTACAATGAGCAGTTCTTC. Its protein product is CASSTQFSGSRTYNEQFF.

The chain joins TRBV29-1 to TRBJ2-7, with 7 bases that match TRBD1. CDR3 length: 13 residues. Trimming cost V 3 bases and J 6 bases; bases outside gene matches: 8. Germline V gene lookup returns CDR1 SQVTM and CDR2 ANQGSEA. In DNA, the CDR3 is TGCAGCGTTGATCTTAACAGGGGTGGCGAGCAGTACTTC. It yields the protein CSVDLNRGGEQYF.

The rearrangement joins TRBV19 to TRBJ2-5, with 8 nucleotides matching TRBD1. The ends lost 3 bases at V and 5 bases at J; junction bases unmatched: 2. CDR1 is LNHDA and CDR2 is SQIVND in the germline V gene (reference sequence). CDR3 size: 13 residues. The CDR3 region is CASSIRQGETQYF. The CDR3 DNA reads as TGTGCCAGTAGTATCCGACAGGGGGAGACCCAGTACTTC.

The chain is built from TRBV7-6 and TRBJ1-6; 7 bases fit TRBD1. Germline CDR1 reads SGHVS; CDR2 reads FNYEAQ. This CDR3 has 17 residues. V was pared by 3 bases and J by 8 bases, with 13 bases of the junction left unmatched. The CDR3 nucleotides are TGTGCCAGCAGCTTTTTCCTCGGACAGGACCGTTATTCACCCCTCCACTTT. It translates to CASSFFLGQDRYSPLHF.

The chain recombines TRBV19 with TRBJ1-6, with D perhaps TRBD1 (6 bases). Between the trimmed V and J ends, which lost 5 bases and 10 bases, there was a span of 18 bases. Germline values: CDR1 LNHDA, CDR2 SQIVND (reference sequence). This CDR3 is built from 15 residues. CDR3 nucleotides: TGTGCCAGTAGTCAATGGCAGGGGAGTAGATCACCCCTCCACTTT. Its translation: CASSQWQGSRSPLHF.

The gene calls are TRBV7-2 and TRBJ1-2; the match to TRBD1 covers 8 bases. Germline V gene lookup returns CDR1 SGHTA and CDR2 FQGNSA. The CDR3 runs 14 residues. Trimming removed 5 bases from V and 2 bases from J; junction bases left unmatched: 4. CDR3 sequence (DNA): TGTGCCAGCAGCGCTCGACAGGGGAACTATGGCTACACCTTC. This gives the protein CASSARQGNYGYTF.

A note on this clone: In the same sample, other DNA sequences code for this CDR3. The chain couples TRBV7-9 to TRBJ2-1; 11 bases map to TRBD2. The CDR3 totals 15 residues. V was clipped by 6 bases and J by 4 bases; unmatched bases: 5. Germline values: CDR1 SEHNR, CDR2 FQNEAQ (reference sequence). The CDR3 region is CASSPLAGGYNEQFF. CDR3 coding DNA: TGTGCCAGCAGTCCTCTAGCGGGGGGATACAATGAGCAGTTCTTC.

V usage is TRBV19 and J usage is TRBJ2-3, with 11 bases lining up with TRBD2. Unmatched junction bases numbered 12, after V lost 9 bases and J lost 4 bases. This CDR3 has 16 amino acids. Germline CDR1 reads LNHDA; CDR2 reads SQIVND (reference sequence). The CDR3 DNA is TGTGCCAGCAAATCCCTAGCGGGAGGACCCGCAGATACGCAGTATTTT. Encoded protein: CASKSLAGGPADTQYF. Full variable domain (rest looked up from reference TRBV19 and TRBJ2-3): DGGITQSPKYLFRKEGQNVTLSCEQNLNHDAMYWYRQDPGQGLRLIYYSQIVNDFQKGDIAEGYSVSREKKESFPLTVTSAQKNPTAFYLCASKSLAGGPADTQYFGPGTRLTVL.

The table lists this clone with a count of one. This chain links TRBV10-3 with TRBJ1-4; 9 bases fit TRBD1. This CDR3 is 16 amino acids long. V lost 4 bases to trimming and J lost 8 bases; unmatched junction nucleotides: 11. The germline V gene encodes CDR1 ENHRY and CDR2 SYGVKD. The CDR3 bases are TGTGCCATCAGTGGTCAGGACAGGGGCCCAGGGGAAAAACTGTTTTTT. This sequence encodes CAISGQDRGPGEKLFF.

The CDR3 loop is CASRLSTGANTGELFF. The CDR3 nucleotides are TGTGCCAGCAGACTCAGTACAGGTGCGAACACCGGGGAGCTGTTTTTT. The V gene is TRBV27, the J gene TRBJ2-2; tentatively, D is TRBD1 (5 bases). V gave up 6 bases and J gave up 0 bases, with 14 bases separating them. Germline CDR1 reads MNHEY; CDR2 reads SMNVEV (reference sequence). The CDR3 consists of 16 residues.

The chain links TRBV29-1 to TRBJ2-3; possibly TRBD2 for D (5 bases). This CDR3 has 16 amino acids. Germline V gives CDR1 SQVTM, CDR2 ANQGSEA. V dropped 0 bases and J dropped 3 bases, with 16 bases sitting between them. This CDR3 reads CSVEELSRDVTDTQYF. CDR3 in DNA: TGCAGCGTTGAAGAGTTAAGTCGGGATGTTACAGATACGCAGTATTTT.

The V and J genes are TRBV5-1 and TRBJ2-2; TRBD2 is a possible D gene (5 bases). CDR1 and CDR2 (germline): SGHRS, YFSETQ. V was cut by 3 bases and J by 7 bases, with 7 bases left in between. This CDR3 comprises 12 residues. CDR3 loop: CASSSRGGELFF. The CDR3, as DNA: TGCGCCAGCAGCTCCCGGGGCGGGGAGCTGTTTTTT.

The chain recombines TRBV5-1 with TRBJ1-2; maybe TRBD1 (5 bases). The germline V and J ends were trimmed by 4 bases and 4 bases, with 20 bases remaining between them. Germline V lookup: CDR1 SGHRS, CDR2 YFSETQ. The CDR3 runs to 16 residues. CDR3 bases: TGCGCCAGCAGCCCGGATGGCGGGGACCGAAGCTATGGCTACACCTTC. It specifies CASSPDGGDRSYGYTF.

The table lists this clone with a count of one. The V call is TRBV5-1, the J call TRBJ1-2; D possibly corresponds to TRBD1 (5 bases). Germline V gives CDR1 SGHRS, CDR2 YFSETQ. With 4 bases removed from V and 6 bases from J, the gap between germline ends came to 10 bases. This CDR3 region has 12 residues. The CDR3 sequence: CASSKGEDGYTF. CDR3 sequence (DNA): TGCGCCAGCAGCAAAGGGGAAGATGGCTACACCTTC.

This rearrangement joins TRBV5-6 to TRBJ1-2; the D gene is possibly TRBD1 (6 bases). The V gene's germline CDR1 is SGHDT and CDR2 YYEEEE. The length of the CDR3 is 15 residues. The germline V and J ends were trimmed by 1 base and 3 bases, with 13 bases remaining between them. The CDR3 nucleotides are TGTGCCAGCAGCTTGATCCAGGACAGTTACTATGGCTACACCTTC. Translated: CASSLIQDSYYGYTF.

This chain connects TRBV25-1 to TRBJ2-1; D perhaps matches TRBD2 (5 bases). The germline V gene has CDR1 MGHDK and CDR2 SYGVNS. The CDR3 consists of 16 residues. Trimming removed 4 bases at V and 0 bases at J, with 13 bases between. CDR3 DNA: TGTGCCAGCAGTGTGTCATTTGGGAGCTCCTACAATGAGCAGTTCTTC. This encodes CASSVSFGSSYNEQFF.

This clone was picked up one time. The chain uses TRBV27 and TRBJ2-1, with 7 positions matching TRBD1. After removal of 3 bases from V and 12 bases from J, the junction contained 11 bases not matched to a gene. Germline CDR1 and CDR2: MNHEY and SMNVEV (reference sequence). This CDR3 spans 14 amino acids. The CDR3 DNA sequence: TGTGCCAGCAGTTTCGGGACAGCGGAGCGCGGGCAGTTCTTC. This codes for CASSFGTAERGQFF.

The J gene is TRBJ1-3, the V gene TRBV19, with a tentative D call TRBD1 (6 bases). Trimming pared 5 bases from V and 2 bases from J, leaving 13 bases between. This CDR3 is built from 15 residues. Germline V gene data show CDR1 as LNHDA and CDR2 as SQIVND (reference sequence). Written as DNA, the CDR3 is TGTGCCAGTAGTTTCCGGACAGCCCCTGGAAACACCATATATTTT. Its protein is CASSFRTAPGNTIYF.

The chain uses TRBV4-1 and TRBJ2-2, with 16 bases fitting TRBD2. This CDR3 contains 20 residues. Germline V gene data show CDR1 as MGHRA and CDR2 as YSYEKL. Germline trimming cut 4 bases from V and 4 bases from J; bases unmatched to any gene: 12. The CDR3 DNA reads TGCGCCAGCAGCCTAAGGGAGGGACTAGCGGGAGGGGAGGGCACCGGGGAGCTGTTTTTT. This codes for CASSLREGLAGGEGTGELFF.

The chain recombines TRBV10-1 with TRBJ2-7; TRBD1 aligns across 9 bases. This CDR3 contains 14 residues. V was clipped by 3 bases and J by 3 bases; unmatched bases: 3. Germline V CDR1 and CDR2: WNHNN, SYGVQD (reference sequence). The CDR3 DNA sequence: TGCGCCAGCAGTGACCCGGGACAGGGCTACGAGCAGTACTTC. It translates to CASSDPGQGYEQYF.

This clone was found once. The CDR3 DNA follows: TGTGCCAGCAGCCCATTTACAGGGAGTAGCAATCAGCCCCAGCATTTT. Residues: CASSPFTGSSNQPQHF. V and J are TRBV28 and TRBJ1-5; the D gene is possibly TRBD1 (6 bases). The germline V gene has CDR1 MDHEN and CDR2 SYDVKM. The ends were cut back, 6 bases at V and 0 bases at J, with 15 bases in the middle. There are 16 residues in the CDR3. Together with reference TRBV28 and TRBJ1-5, the CDR3 gives the full variable domain: DVKVTQSSRYLVKRTGEKVFLECVQDMDHENMFWYRQDPGLGLRLIYFSYDVKMKEKGDIPEGYSVSREKKERFSLILESASTNQTSMYLCASSPFTGSSNQPQHFGDGTRLSIL.

The rearrangement joins TRBV5-1 to TRBJ2-3; D possibly corresponds to TRBD2 (6 bases). The germline V gene has CDR1 SGHRS and CDR2 YFSETQ. V was trimmed by 3 bases and J by 4 bases, leaving 15 bases between them. The CDR3 length is 15 residues. The DNA of the CDR3 is TGCGCCAGCAGCTACAATACGGCGGGGCCAGATACGCAGTATTTT. Translated: CASSYNTAGPDTQYF.